Listed below are T cell receptor beta chains from one sample, sequenced in a study of T-cell reconstitution after alpha-beta-depleted transplantation in children. Each CDR3 protein gets one entry after TCRdb re-called the PCR reads with MiXCR. The sample lists hundreds of thousands of distinct CDR3 sequences; approximately 10% were seen once. This sample comprised PBMCs, obtained before TCRalphabeta/CD19-depleted stem cell transplant. The receptor set was obtained from a child aged 2 to 10 with inherited bone marrow failure, due to receive a stem cell transplant. The CDR3 runs from the conserved cysteine through the conserved F or W. D genes are given only for firm matches. A row's size may be missing; if present it is once, few, many or a size class.

.,TRBJ2-7,many,TRBV6-5,TGTGCCAGCAGTCAGGGTCACGAGCAGTACTTC,CASSQGHEQYF
TRBD1,TRBJ2-3,many,TRBV2,TGTGCCAGCAGTCCCCGGATTGACAGGGGGAGGAAAGATACGCAGTATTTT,CASSPRIDRGRKDTQYF
.,TRBJ1-1,.,TRBV10-3,TGTGCCATCAGTGAGAGTGTAGGGGATCCCACTGAAGCTTTCTTT,CAISESVGDPTEAFF
TRBD1,TRBJ2-2,few,TRBV29-1,TGCAGCGTTGGGCCGGACAGGAGGAACACCGGGGAGCTGTTTTTT,CSVGPDRRNTGELFF
TRBD2,TRBJ2-3,few,TRBV10-3,TGTGCCATCAGTGAGTCGTCCACCCGTCTACTAGCGGGAGAAGCGGCAACTTATACGCAGTATTTT,CAISESSTRLLAGEAATYTQYF
.,TRBJ2-1,many,TRBV12-3/TRBV12-4,TGTGCCAGCAGTTTTTTAGGGTTCTACAATGAGCAGTTCTTC,CASSFLGFYNEQFF
.,TRBJ1-1,many,TRBV29-1,TGCAGCGCTGGGGGGACGGTACGCACTGAAGCTTTCTTT,CSAGGTVRTEAFF
.,TRBJ2-7,many,TRBV10-3,TGTGCCACCAAAGGGGAGGATTTCTCCTACGAGCAGTACTTC,CATKGEDFSYEQYF
.,TRBJ2-7,.,TRBV27,TGTGCCCGCAGTTATGGGATTTCCTACGAGCAGTACTTC,CARSYGISYEQYF
.,TRBJ2-3,.,TRBV10-3,TGTGCCGTCAGTGACTGGGGGCAAAGCACAGATACGCAGTATTTT,CAVSDWGQSTDTQYF
.,TRBJ2-5,.,TRBV4-1,TGCGCCAGCGCCTCCCACTACAACCAAGAGACCCAGTACTTC,CASASHYNQETQYF
TRBD2,TRBJ2-3,few,TRBV7-8,TGTGCCAGCAGCTTAGCCCTAGCGGGCGCTCGCACAGATACGCAGTATTTT,CASSLALAGARTDTQYF
.,TRBJ2-2,many,TRBV12-3/TRBV12-4,TGTGCCAGCAACCCAGAGGACCCCTTCCCCGGGGAGCTGTTTTTT,CASNPEDPFPGELFF
.,TRBJ2-7,many,TRBV5-6,TGTGCCAGCAGCTTGGAGGTAGGGGGCCTAGCGGACGAGCAGTACTTC,CASSLEVGGLADEQYF
TRBD1,TRBJ2-6,few,TRBV5-4,TGTGCCAGCAGCTTGGTGGGGGACAGCTACGTCCTGACTTTC,CASSLVGDSYVLTF
TRBD2,TRBJ2-1,.,TRBV30,TGTGCCTGGACTAGCGGTTACAATGAGCAGTTCTTC,CAWTSGYNEQFF
.,TRBJ1-2,.,TRBV9,TGTGCCAGCAGCGTAGAGAGCTCGGGGTATGGCTACACCTTC,CASSVESSGYGYTF
.,TRBJ1-5,many,TRBV27,TGTGCCAGCAGTTTATTCGGACTGGGCAATCAGCCCCAGCATTTT,CASSLFGLGNQPQHF
TRBD2,TRBJ2-1,.,TRBV20-1,TGCAGTGCTTCCGGGACTAGCAGTGGAGGGCAGTTCTTC,CSASGTSSGGQFF
.,TRBJ2-1,.,TRBV6-2/TRBV6-3,TGTGCCAGCAGTTCAGCAGGGTTAAGGGAGCAGTTCTTC,CASSSAGLREQFF
.,TRBJ2-7,many,TRBV6-6,TGTGCCAGCACGTACACCCTTGCGGGGATCCCGTACTTC,CASTYTLAGIPYF
.,TRBJ1-4,many,TRBV7-2,TGTGCCAGCAGCTACGCTTCCGGGGATGAAAAACTGTTTTTT,CASSYASGDEKLFF
.,TRBJ1-3,many,TRBV10-3,TGTGCCATCTCCACCTCTGGAAACACCATATATTTT,CAISTSGNTIYF
.,TRBJ2-1,many,TRBV6-2/TRBV6-3,TGTGCCAGCAGTTACATAGATCCGTACAATGAGCAGTTCTTC,CASSYIDPYNEQFF
.,TRBJ2-5,.,TRBV21-1,TGTGCCAGCAGCAAACACTCAGCGGGAGGGAAAGAGACCCAGTACTTC,CASSKHSAGGKETQYF